A selection of T cell receptor beta chains follows, all from one sample in a study of control samples from healthy donors and cancer patients. The table came from immunoSEQ multiplex PCR; TCRdb's copy has only in-frame clones and leaves some out. The data hold 90,000 to 100,000 clones, with 70% to 80% observed a single time. Specimen: blood. Receptors originate from a woman aged 25 to 39 in good health. Each CDR3 is given with its conserved first and last residue. Fields, in order: D gene, V gene, clone size, J gene, CDR3 protein, CDR3 DNA. D genes are given only for firm matches. The listing skips clone size in some rows; elsewhere it reads once, few, many or a size class.

d_gene: TRBD2
v_gene: TRBV5-6
abundance: NA
j_gene: TRBJ2-5
CDR3aa: CASSPSAASGEQTQYF
CDR3nt: TGTGCCAGCAGCCCCTCGGCGGCTAGCGGGGAACAGACCCAGTACTTC

d_gene: NA
v_gene: TRBV2
abundance: NA
j_gene: TRBJ1-2
CDR3aa: CASNGEVPYGYTF
CDR3nt: TGTGCCAGCAATGGGGAAGTCCCTTATGGCTACACCTTC

d_gene: NA
v_gene: TRBV7-6
abundance: NA
j_gene: TRBJ2-2
CDR3aa: CASSPRQSGLTGELFF
CDR3nt: TGTGCCAGCAGCCCGCGACAGTCAGGGCTAACCGGGGAGCTGTTTTTT

d_gene: NA
v_gene: TRBV5-4
abundance: NA
j_gene: TRBJ1-2
CDR3aa: CASSLGGPSINYGYTF
CDR3nt: TGTGCCAGCAGCTTGGGAGGGCCTTCAATTAACTATGGCTACACCTTC

d_gene: NA
v_gene: TRBV10-1
abundance: few
j_gene: TRBJ1-2
CDR3aa: CASSESGSYGYTF
CDR3nt: TGCGCCAGCAGTGAGTCCGGGAGCTATGGCTACACCTTC

d_gene: NA
v_gene: TRBV20-1
abundance: NA
j_gene: TRBJ2-7
CDR3aa: CSASDISYEQYF
CDR3nt: TGCAGTGCTAGTGACATATCCTACGAGCAGTACTTC

d_gene: NA
v_gene: TRBV10-2
abundance: NA
j_gene: TRBJ1-2
CDR3aa: CASRGGERYGYTF
CDR3nt: TGCGCCAGCAGGGGCGGAGAACGGTATGGCTACACCTTC

d_gene: TRBD1
v_gene: TRBV19
abundance: once
j_gene: TRBJ1-2
CDR3aa: CASSPDRGVTYGYTF
CDR3nt: TGTGCCAGTAGTCCGGACAGGGGAGTCACCTATGGCTACACCTTC

d_gene: NA
v_gene: TRBV19
abundance: NA
j_gene: TRBJ1-4
CDR3aa: CASRGTGRANEKLFF
CDR3nt: TGTGCCAGTAGGGGTACAGGGAGGGCTAATGAAAAACTGTTTTTT

d_gene: NA
v_gene: TRBV6-2/TRBV6-3
abundance: once
j_gene: TRBJ1-5
CDR3aa: CASSPTRTTNQPQHF
CDR3nt: TGTGCCAGCAGTCCGACACGGACCACCAATCAGCCCCAGCATTTT

d_gene: TRBD1
v_gene: TRBV6-2/TRBV6-3
abundance: NA
j_gene: TRBJ1-1
CDR3aa: CASSWDRMNTEAFF
CDR3nt: TGTGCCAGCAGTTGGGACAGAATGAACACTGAAGCTTTCTTT

d_gene: NA
v_gene: TRBV5-6
abundance: NA
j_gene: TRBJ2-7
CDR3aa: CASSLVGSYEQYF
CDR3nt: TGTGCCAGCAGCTTGGTGGGGAGCTACGAGCAGTACTTC

d_gene: NA
v_gene: TRBV19
abundance: NA
j_gene: TRBJ1-1
CDR3aa: CASRHREMVHTEAFF
CDR3nt: TGTGCCAGTAGACATAGGGAGATGGTGCACACTGAAGCTTTCTTT

d_gene: TRBD2
v_gene: TRBV2
abundance: NA
j_gene: TRBJ2-1
CDR3aa: CASSYPLHPTSGGAVNEQFF
CDR3nt: TGTGCCAGCAGTTACCCCTTACACCCCACTAGCGGGGGGGCCGTGAATGAGCAGTTCTTC

d_gene: TRBD1
v_gene: TRBV9
abundance: few
j_gene: TRBJ2-3
CDR3aa: CASSVGVTGGADTQYF
CDR3nt: TGTGCCAGCAGCGTAGGCGTGACAGGGGGCGCAGATACGCAGTATTTT

d_gene: TRBD2
v_gene: TRBV9
abundance: NA
j_gene: TRBJ2-4
CDR3aa: CASSGAGLAKNIQYF
CDR3nt: TGTGCCAGCAGCGGAGCGGGGCTAGCCAAAAACATTCAGTACTTC

d_gene: TRBD2
v_gene: TRBV7-8
abundance: NA
j_gene: TRBJ2-4
CDR3aa: CASSLGTSAKNIQYF
CDR3nt: TGTGCCAGCAGCTTAGGGACTAGCGCAAAAAACATTCAGTACTTC

d_gene: NA
v_gene: TRBV19
abundance: few
j_gene: TRBJ1-5
CDR3aa: CASSIHDSSPQPQHF
CDR3nt: TGTGCCAGTAGTATTCACGATAGTAGCCCTCAGCCCCAGCATTTT

d_gene: TRBD2
v_gene: TRBV10-2
abundance: NA
j_gene: TRBJ2-5
CDR3aa: CASSGPGLAGGPGETQYF
CDR3nt: TGCGCCAGCAGTGGGCCGGGACTAGCGGGGGGGCCGGGAGAGACCCAGTACTTC

d_gene: TRBD1
v_gene: TRBV7-8
abundance: NA
j_gene: TRBJ1-4
CDR3aa: CASSQGGTGGEKLFF
CDR3nt: TGTGCCAGCAGCCAGGGAGGGACAGGGGGTGAAAAACTGTTTTTT

d_gene: NA
v_gene: TRBV11-2
abundance: NA
j_gene: TRBJ2-5
CDR3aa: CASSPVGQGTQYF
CDR3nt: TGTGCCAGCAGCCCGGTGGGGCAGGGGACCCAGTACTTC

d_gene: NA
v_gene: TRBV7-8
abundance: few
j_gene: TRBJ1-5
CDR3aa: CASSPNWGQPQHF
CDR3nt: TGTGCCAGCAGCCCAAATTGGGGTCAGCCCCAGCATTTT

d_gene: TRBD2
v_gene: TRBV4-2
abundance: NA
j_gene: TRBJ2-2
CDR3aa: CASSHPGLAGANTGELFF
CDR3nt: TGTGCCAGCAGCCACCCAGGACTAGCGGGAGCGAACACCGGGGAGCTGTTTTTT

d_gene: NA
v_gene: TRBV27
abundance: NA
j_gene: TRBJ1-3
CDR3aa: CASSLSPRGTGNTIYF
CDR3nt: TGTGCCAGCAGTTTATCCCCCCGGGGGACTGGAAACACCATATATTTT

d_gene: NA
v_gene: TRBV11-2
abundance: NA
j_gene: TRBJ2-5
CDR3aa: CASSLDGAGARETQYF
CDR3nt: TGTGCCAGCAGCTTAGATGGGGCAGGGGCTCGGGAGACCCAGTACTTC

d_gene: NA
v_gene: TRBV27
abundance: NA
j_gene: TRBJ1-2
CDR3aa: CASSPSGLFTYGYTF
CDR3nt: TGTGCCAGCAGTCCCTCGGGGCTGTTCACCTATGGCTACACCTTC

d_gene: NA
v_gene: TRBV3-1/TRBV3-2
abundance: few
j_gene: TRBJ2-5
CDR3aa: CASSQVPRRETQYF
CDR3nt: TGTGCCAGCAGCCAAGTTCCCAGACGAGAGACCCAGTACTTC

d_gene: NA
v_gene: TRBV6-6
abundance: NA
j_gene: TRBJ2-7
CDR3aa: CASSYVQYSYEQYF
CDR3nt: TGTGCCAGCAGTTATGTACAGTATTCCTACGAGCAGTACTTC

d_gene: NA
v_gene: TRBV24-1
abundance: NA
j_gene: TRBJ1-1
CDR3aa: CATSAGGGVDTEAFF
CDR3nt: TGTGCCACCAGTGCGGGGGGCGGTGTAGACACTGAAGCTTTCTTT

d_gene: NA
v_gene: TRBV20-1
abundance: NA
j_gene: TRBJ2-1
CDR3aa: CSASLGPYNEQFF
CDR3nt: TGCAGTGCTAGTCTGGGGCCCTACAATGAGCAGTTCTTC